The 10 T cell receptor beta chains in this list originate from one sample, sequenced in a study of beta chain features in type 1 diabetes. The whole isolated RNA underwent reverse transcription, so sequencing captured expressed TCRB transcripts. TCRdb keeps only in-frame clones here, not all; method: immunoSEQ multiplex PCR. This sample has hundreds of thousands of clones, with around 15% found just once. The sample comprised naive CD4+ T cells from blood. The receptors come from a man aged 18 to 29 in good health.

J is TRBJ2-7 and V is TRBV5-1; D is uncertain. Between the trimmed V and J ends, which lost 2 bases and 1 base, there was a span of 7 bases. The CDR3 extends over 13 amino acids. Per the germline V gene, CDR1 is SGHRS and CDR2 is YFSETQ. The CDR3 sequence: CASSFPRSYEQYF. CDR3 DNA: TGCGCCAGCAGCTTCCCTCGTTCCTACGAGCAGTACTTC.

Comment on this clone: Other DNA sequences in the sample encode the same CDR3. The V and J genes are TRBV30 and TRBJ2-7; D is unresolved. V dropped 2 bases and J dropped 0 bases, with 2 bases sitting between them. Germline assignment: CDR1 GTSNPN and CDR2 SVGIG (reference sequence). The CDR3 loop spans 11 amino acids. In DNA, the CDR3 is TGTGCCTGGAGTCGCTCCTACGAGCAGTACTTC. Protein: CAWSRSYEQYF.

This clone turned up a few times. The gene calls are TRBV18 and TRBJ2-1, with 9 bases matching TRBD2. V shed 2 bases, J shed 4 bases, and the junction held 6 bases outside the gene matches. The germline gives CDR1 KGHSH, CDR2 LQKENI. The CDR3 is made up of 16 amino acids. CDR3 in amino acids: CASSPMGLAGYNEQFF. DNA for the CDR3: TGTGCCAGCTCACCAATGGGACTAGCAGGTTACAATGAGCAGTTCTTC. Variable domain in full (rest from reference TRBV18 and TRBJ2-1): NAGVMQNPRHLVRRRGQEARLRCSPMKGHSHVYWYRQLPEEGLKFMVYLQKENIIDESGMPKERFSAEFPKEGPSILRIQQVVRGDSAAYFCASSPMGLAGYNEQFFGPGTRLTVL.

The J gene is TRBJ2-5, the V gene TRBV19, with D perhaps given as TRBD1 or TRBD2 (5 bases each). The CDR3 totals 15 residues. Germline lookup yields CDR1 LNHDA and CDR2 SQIVND (reference sequence). V was trimmed by 7 bases and J by 1 base, leaving 16 bases between them. CDR3 nucleotide sequence: TGTGCCAGTAAACGGGCGGGCACAGGCCAAGAGACCCAGTACTTC. It codes for CASKRAGTGQETQYF.

This clone was seen only a few times. V usage is TRBV4-1 and J usage is TRBJ2-5; TRBD2 is a possible D gene (6 bases). Germline V gene lookup returns CDR1 MGHRA and CDR2 YSYEKL. The ends were cut back, 3 bases at V and 3 bases at J, with 8 bases in the middle. This CDR3 is 13 amino acids long. CDR3 sequence reads: CASSHGLKETQYF. The CDR3 DNA sequence: TGCGCCAGCAGCCATGGACTAAAAGAGACCCAGTACTTC.

The chain carries TRBV2 and TRBJ1-2, with D hard to call. The CDR3 is 11 residues long. CDR1 and CDR2 (germline): SNHLY, FYNNEI. V shed 8 bases and J shed 7 bases, with 11 bases lying between them. CDR3 nucleotide sequence: TGTGCCAGCCAGTATCAGGCTGGCTACACCTTC. It is translated as CASQYQAGYTF.

The sample holds a few counts of this clone. This chain links TRBV28 with TRBJ1-2, with D possibly being TRBD1 (6 bases). Trimming stripped 3 bases from V and 3 bases from J, with 11 bases between. The CDR3 has 14 residues. Germline V gives CDR1 MDHEN, CDR2 SYDVKM. The CDR3 coding sequence is TGTGCCAGCAGTTTGCCTCAGGGGTACTATGGCTACACCTTC. Amino acid sequence: CASSLPQGYYGYTF.

This clone came up a few times. The same CDR3 arises from other DNA sequences in this sample as well. This chain joins TRBV5-1 and TRBJ2-7, with a possible D match to TRBD2 (6 bases). The CDR3 has 15 residues. V dropped 0 bases and J dropped 0 bases, with 10 bases sitting between them. Looked up from germline, CDR1 is SGHRS and CDR2 is YFSETQ. DNA for the CDR3: TGCGCCAGCAGCTTGGTGGCGGGGTCCTCCTACGAGCAGTACTTC. Residues: CASSLVAGSSYEQYF. The whole variable domain, filled in from reference TRBV5-1 and TRBJ2-7, reads KAGVTQTPRYLIKTRGQQVTLSCSPISGHRSVSWYQQTPGQGLQFLFEYFSETQRNKGNFPGRFSGRQFSNSRSEMNVSTLELGDSALYLCASSLVAGSSYEQYFGPGTRLTVT.

This clone appeared a few times. V usage is TRBV7-2 and J usage is TRBJ2-7; 9 bases are a match to TRBD2. The CDR3 runs to 15 residues. Trimming at V came to 1 base and at J to 9 bases, leaving 10 bases not matched to a gene. Germline CDR1 and CDR2: SGHTA and FQGNSA. The CDR3: CASSLGGGGAVVQYF. In DNA form, the CDR3 reads TGTGCCAGCAGCTTAGGAGGCGGGGGGGCCGTCGTGCAGTACTTC.

This clone has just a few counts. This chain connects TRBV2 to TRBJ1-2, with D perhaps matching TRBD1 (6 bases). Germline CDR1 and CDR2: SNHLY and FYNNEI. Trimming stripped 5 bases from V and 5 bases from J, with 9 bases between. The CDR3 length is 12 residues. The CDR3 is CASSPGTYGYTF. The CDR3 DNA is TGTGCCAGCAGTCCCGGGACATATGGCTACACCTTC. The full variable domain, its missing parts supplied by reference TRBV2 and TRBJ1-2, is EPEVTQTPSHQVTQMGQEVILRCVPISNHLYFYWYRQILGQKVEFLVSFYNNEISEKSEIFDDQFSVERPDGSNFTLKIRSTKLEDSAMYFCASSPGTYGYTFGSGTRLTVV.